This T cell receptor beta chain was sequenced for a study of blood T cell repertoires in COVID-19. As for the study in general: Material from acute and convalescent COVID-19 was sourced from the United States, Italy and Spain. The analysed material was cDNA or gDNA that came from T cells, B-cell-depleted T cells, or PBMCs.

Authors' processing steps: Counts of nucleated cells, estimated from reference gene primer amplification, were obtained. Method: immunoSEQ multiplex PCR; TCRdb's copy keeps in-frame clones and lacks some. Clone size and the V and J calls come from that table; the DNA yielded D and trimming. The sample gives around 320,000 clones, 89% of which show up once; around 10% is in the top ten. Germline values: CDR1 SEHNR, CDR2 FQNEAQ (reference sequence). CDR3 length equals 16 residues. The V and J ends lost 4 bases and 5 bases, in that order; junction bases with no gene match: 9. One Seattle source followed patients from active infection through their disease course.

This receptor was taken from a woman aged 25 to 39 with COVID-19, enrolled during active disease. What was sequenced was peripheral blood. The J gene is TRBJ2-5, the V gene TRBV7-9; 11 bases align to TRBD2. CDR3 coding DNA: TGTGCCAGCAGCTGGAGTAGCGGGGGGGCCGGTGAGACCCAGTACTTC. Protein: CASSWSSGGAGETQYF.